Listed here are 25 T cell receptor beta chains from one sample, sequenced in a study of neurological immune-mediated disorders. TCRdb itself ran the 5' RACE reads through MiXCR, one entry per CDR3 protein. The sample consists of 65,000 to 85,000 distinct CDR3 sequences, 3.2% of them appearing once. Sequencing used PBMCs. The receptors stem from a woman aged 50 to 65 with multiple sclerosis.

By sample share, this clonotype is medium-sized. The CDR3 nucleotides read TGCGCCAGCAGAGTTGTGACTAGCGGGAGTCTCGAGCAGTACTTC. Translated: CASRVVTSGSLEQYF. The chain links TRBV5-1 to TRBJ2-7, with 12 bases lining up with TRBD2. J gave up 6 bases and V 5 bases, and 9 bases lay outside the gene matches. The CDR3 contains 15 residues. Germline CDR1 and CDR2: SGHRS and YFSETQ.

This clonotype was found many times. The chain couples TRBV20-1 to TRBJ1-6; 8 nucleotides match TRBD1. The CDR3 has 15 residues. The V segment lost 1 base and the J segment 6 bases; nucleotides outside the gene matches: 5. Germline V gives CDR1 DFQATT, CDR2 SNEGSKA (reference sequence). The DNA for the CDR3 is TGCAGTGCTAGAGGATACAGGGGGTCTAATTCACCCCTCCACTTT. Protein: CSARGYRGSNSPLHF.

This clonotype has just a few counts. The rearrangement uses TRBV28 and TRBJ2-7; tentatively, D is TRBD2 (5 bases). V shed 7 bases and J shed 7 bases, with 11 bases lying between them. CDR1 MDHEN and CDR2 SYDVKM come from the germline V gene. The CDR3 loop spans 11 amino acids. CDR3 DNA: TGTGCCAGCAAGGAGGATAAAGAGCAGTACTTC. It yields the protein CASKEDKEQYF.

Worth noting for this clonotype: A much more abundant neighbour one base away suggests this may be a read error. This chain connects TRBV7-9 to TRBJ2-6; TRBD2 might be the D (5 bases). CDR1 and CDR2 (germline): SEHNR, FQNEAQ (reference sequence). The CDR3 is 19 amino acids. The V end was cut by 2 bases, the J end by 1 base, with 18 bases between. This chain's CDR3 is CASSLFVGKGFSGANVLTF. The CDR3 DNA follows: TGTGCCAGCAGCTTATTCGTCGGGAAAGGGTTTTCTGGGGCCAACGTCCTGACTTTC. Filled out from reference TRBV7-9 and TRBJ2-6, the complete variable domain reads DTGVSQNPRHKITKRGQNVTFRCDPISEHNRLYWYRQTLGQGPEFLTYFQNEAQLEKSRLLSDRFSAERPKGSFSTLEIQRTEQGDSAMYLCASSLFVGKGFSGANVLTFGAGSRLTVL.

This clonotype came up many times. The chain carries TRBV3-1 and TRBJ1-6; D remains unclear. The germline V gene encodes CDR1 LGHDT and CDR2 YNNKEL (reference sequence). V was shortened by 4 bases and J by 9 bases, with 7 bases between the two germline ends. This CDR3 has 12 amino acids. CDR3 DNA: TGTGCCAGCAGCCTACAGCGTTCACCCCTCCACTTT. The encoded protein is CASSLQRSPLHF.

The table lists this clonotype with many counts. CDR3 sequence reads: CAISEARVSEQYF. As DNA, the CDR3 is TGTGCCATCAGTGAGGCGAGGGTTTCCGAGCAGTACTTC. This chain uses TRBV10-3 with TRBJ2-7, with a tentative D call TRBD2 (5 bases). The germline V gene has CDR1 ENHRY and CDR2 SYGVKD. V dropped 2 bases and J dropped 6 bases, with 11 bases sitting between them. The length of the CDR3 is 13 residues.

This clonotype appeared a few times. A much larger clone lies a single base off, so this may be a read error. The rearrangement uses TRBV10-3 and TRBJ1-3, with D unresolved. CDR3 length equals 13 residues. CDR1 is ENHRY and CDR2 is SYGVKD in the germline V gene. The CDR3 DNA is TGTGCCATCAGTGGGTCTTCTGGAAAAACCATATATTTT. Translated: CAISGSSGKTIYF.

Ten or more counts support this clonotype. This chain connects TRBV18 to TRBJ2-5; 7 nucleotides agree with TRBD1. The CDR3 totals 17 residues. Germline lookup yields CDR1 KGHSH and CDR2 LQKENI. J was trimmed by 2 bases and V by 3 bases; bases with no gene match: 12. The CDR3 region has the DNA TGTGCCAGCTCACCTCAATTTACCCCGGGACAGCAAGAGACCCAGTACTTC. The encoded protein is CASSPQFTPGQQETQYF.

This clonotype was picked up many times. For the CDR3, the DNA is TGTGCCAGCAGTCCGCCACCAACAGGGTGGAAGGGAAACACCATATATTTT. It specifies CASSPPPTGWKGNTIYF. The chain employs TRBV28 and TRBJ1-3, with a possible D match to TRBD1 (6 bases). CDR3 length: 17 amino acids. V was pared by 5 bases and J by 4 bases, with 21 bases between. CDR1 and CDR2 from the germline V gene are MDHEN and SYDVKM.

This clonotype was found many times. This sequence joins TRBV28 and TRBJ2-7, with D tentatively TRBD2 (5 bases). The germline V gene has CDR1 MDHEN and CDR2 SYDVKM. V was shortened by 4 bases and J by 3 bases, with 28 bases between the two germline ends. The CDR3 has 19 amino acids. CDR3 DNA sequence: TGTGCCAGCAGTTCCGCACGCATACGGGCCACTGGACTCTTCTACGAGCAGTACTTC. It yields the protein CASSSARIRATGLFYEQYF.

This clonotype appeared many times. The CDR3 is CSGKLTNLKGEKLFF. The CDR3 DNA reads TGCAGCGGTAAACTCACTAATCTCAAGGGGGAAAAACTGTTTTTT. The chain carries TRBV29-1 and TRBJ1-4; TRBD1 is a possible D gene (5 bases). This CDR3 is 15 amino acids long. The germline V gene encodes CDR1 SQVTM and CDR2 ANQGSEA. Trimming shortened V by 7 bases and J by 8 bases, and 23 bases separated the two germline ends.

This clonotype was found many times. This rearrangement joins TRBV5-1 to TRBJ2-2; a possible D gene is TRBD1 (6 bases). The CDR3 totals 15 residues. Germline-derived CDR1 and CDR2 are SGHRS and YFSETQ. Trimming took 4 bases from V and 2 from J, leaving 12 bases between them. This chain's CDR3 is CASSPGTLNTGELFF. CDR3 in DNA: TGCGCCAGCAGCCCGGGGACACTTAACACCGGGGAGCTGTTTTTT.

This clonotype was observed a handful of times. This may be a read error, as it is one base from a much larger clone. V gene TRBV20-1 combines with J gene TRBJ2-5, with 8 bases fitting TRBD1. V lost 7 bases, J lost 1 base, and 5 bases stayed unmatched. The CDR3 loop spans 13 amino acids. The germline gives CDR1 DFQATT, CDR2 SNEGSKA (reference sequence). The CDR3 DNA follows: TGCAGTGACACGGACAGGGTCCAAGAGACCCAGTACTTC. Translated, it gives CSDTDRVQETQYF.

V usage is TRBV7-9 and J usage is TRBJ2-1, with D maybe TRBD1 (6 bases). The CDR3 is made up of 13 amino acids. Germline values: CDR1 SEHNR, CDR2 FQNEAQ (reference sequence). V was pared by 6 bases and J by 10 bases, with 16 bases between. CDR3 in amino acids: CASSPTGIGEQFF. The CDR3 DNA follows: TGTGCCAGCAGTCCAACAGGGATAGGAGAGCAGTTCTTC.

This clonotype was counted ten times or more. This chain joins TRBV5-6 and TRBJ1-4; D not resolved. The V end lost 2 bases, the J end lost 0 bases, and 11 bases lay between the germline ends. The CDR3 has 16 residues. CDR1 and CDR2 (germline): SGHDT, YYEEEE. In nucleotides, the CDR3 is TGTGCCAGCAGCTTCTCCCTTACAGCAACTAATGAAAAACTGTTTTTT. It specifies CASSFSLTATNEKLFF.

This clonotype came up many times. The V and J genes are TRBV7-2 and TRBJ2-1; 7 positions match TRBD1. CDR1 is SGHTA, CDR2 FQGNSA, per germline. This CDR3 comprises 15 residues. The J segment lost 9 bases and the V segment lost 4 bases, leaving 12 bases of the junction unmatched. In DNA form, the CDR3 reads TGTGCCAGCAGCTCCCTGGGGCAGGGGGTTGGTGAGCAGTTCTTC. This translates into CASSSLGQGVGEQFF.

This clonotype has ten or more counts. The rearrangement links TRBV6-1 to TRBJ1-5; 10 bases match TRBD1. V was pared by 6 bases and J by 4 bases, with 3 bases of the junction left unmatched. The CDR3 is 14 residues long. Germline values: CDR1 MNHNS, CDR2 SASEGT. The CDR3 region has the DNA TGTGCCAGCAGCAGGACAGGGGGTAATCAGCCCCAGCATTTT. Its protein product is CASSRTGGNQPQHF.

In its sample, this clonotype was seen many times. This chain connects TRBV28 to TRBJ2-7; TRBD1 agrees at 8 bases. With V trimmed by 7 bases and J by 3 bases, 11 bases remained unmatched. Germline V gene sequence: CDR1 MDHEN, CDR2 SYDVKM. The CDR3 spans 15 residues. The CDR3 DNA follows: TGTGCCAGCACCGGCAACCCCGGGACAGGCTACGAGCAGTACTTC. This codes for CASTGNPGTGYEQYF.

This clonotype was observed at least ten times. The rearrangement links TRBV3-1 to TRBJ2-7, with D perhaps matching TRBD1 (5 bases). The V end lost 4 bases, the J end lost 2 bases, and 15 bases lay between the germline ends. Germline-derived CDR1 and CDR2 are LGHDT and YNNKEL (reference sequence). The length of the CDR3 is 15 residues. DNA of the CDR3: TGTGCCAGCAGCCTCGACCCCAGGGTTCCCTACGAGCAGTACGTC. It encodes CASSLDPRVPYEQYV.

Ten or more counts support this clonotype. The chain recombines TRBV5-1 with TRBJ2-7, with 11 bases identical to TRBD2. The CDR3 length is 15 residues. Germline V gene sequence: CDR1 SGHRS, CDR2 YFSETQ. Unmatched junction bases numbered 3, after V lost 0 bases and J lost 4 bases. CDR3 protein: CASSLVGTSGYEQYF. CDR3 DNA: TGCGCCAGCAGCTTGGTGGGGACTAGCGGTTACGAGCAGTACTTC.

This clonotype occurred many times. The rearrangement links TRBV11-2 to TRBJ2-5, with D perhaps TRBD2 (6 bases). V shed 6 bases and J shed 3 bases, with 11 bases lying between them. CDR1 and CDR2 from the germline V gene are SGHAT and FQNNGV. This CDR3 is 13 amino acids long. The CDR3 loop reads CASSWGEKETQYF. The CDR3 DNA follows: TGTGCCAGCAGTTGGGGGGAGAAAGAGACCCAGTACTTC.

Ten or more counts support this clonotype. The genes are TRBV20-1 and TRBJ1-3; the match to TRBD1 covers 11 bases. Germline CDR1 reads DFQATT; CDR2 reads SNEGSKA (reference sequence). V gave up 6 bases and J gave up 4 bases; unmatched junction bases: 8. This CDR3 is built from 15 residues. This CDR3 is CSARPGQGVGNTIYF. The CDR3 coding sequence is TGCAGTGCCAGACCGGGACAGGGGGTCGGAAACACCATATATTTT.

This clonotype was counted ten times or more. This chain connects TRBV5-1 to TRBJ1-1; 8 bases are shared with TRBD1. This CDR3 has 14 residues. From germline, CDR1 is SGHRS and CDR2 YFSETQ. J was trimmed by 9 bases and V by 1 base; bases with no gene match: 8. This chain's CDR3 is CASSLRQGALKAFF. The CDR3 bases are TGCGCCAGCAGCTTGAGGCAGGGGGCGTTAAAAGCTTTCTTT. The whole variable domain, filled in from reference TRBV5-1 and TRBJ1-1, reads KAGVTQTPRYLIKTRGQQVTLSCSPISGHRSVSWYQQTPGQGLQFLFEYFSETQRNKGNFPGRFSGRQFSNSRSEMNVSTLELGDSALYLCASSLRQGALKAFFGQGTRLTVV.

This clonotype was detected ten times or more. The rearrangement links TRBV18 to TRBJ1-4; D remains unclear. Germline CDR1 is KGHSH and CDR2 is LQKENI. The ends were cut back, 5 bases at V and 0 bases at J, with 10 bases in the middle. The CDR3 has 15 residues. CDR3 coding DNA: TGTGCCAGCTCAACTCCAGGCGCAACTAATGAAAAACTGTTTTTT. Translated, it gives CASSTPGATNEKLFF. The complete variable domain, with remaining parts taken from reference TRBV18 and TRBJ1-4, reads NAGVMQNPRHLVRRRGQEARLRCSPMKGHSHVYWYRQLPEEGLKFMVYLQKENIIDESGMPKERFSAEFPKEGPSILRIQQVVRGDSAAYFCASSTPGATNEKLFFGSGTQLSVL.

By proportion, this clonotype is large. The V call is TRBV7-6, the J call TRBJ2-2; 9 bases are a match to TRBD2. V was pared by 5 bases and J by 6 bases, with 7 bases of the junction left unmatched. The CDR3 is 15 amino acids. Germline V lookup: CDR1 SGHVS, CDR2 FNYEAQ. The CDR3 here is CASSLMREGAGELFF. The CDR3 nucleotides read TGTGCCAGCAGCCTGATGCGGGAGGGAGCCGGGGAGCTGTTTTTT.